The sequence of this T cell receptor (beta chain) was determined in a study of T cells in Graves' hyperthyroidism and ophthalmopathy. This clonotype was recorded at least ten times. Its antigen is not identified. The junction departs from germline at one end; a sequencing error may be responsible. TCR beta CDR3 regions were amplified from RNA. Carried out on the TCR CDR3, a first-round RT-PCR used the HTBI primer set. TCRdb re-analysed the multiplex PCR reads in MiXCR, keeping a single row per CDR3 protein. The sample yields 300,000 to 450,000 distinct CDR3 sequences, about a sixth seen once. On the basis of clinical symptoms, serum thyroxine and TRAb, thyroid ultrasound and orbital computed tomography, diagnoses were made. Blood from later-ophthalmopathy patients was taken at first hyperthyroidism diagnosis. This CDR3 has 15 amino acids. Germline values: CDR1 DFQATT, CDR2 SNEGSKA (reference sequence).

Findings and caveats of the study: Researchers found most expanded thyroid clonotypes above 0.001 in blood as well.

The chain combines TRBV20-1 with TRBJ2-3, with D perhaps matching TRBD1 (6 bases). This receptor was taken from a woman aged 18-29 years with Graves' hyperthyroidism that later progressed to Graves' ophthalmopathy. The sample was blood. Here the CDR3 reads CSARSRGWYTYTQYF. CDR3 in DNA: TGCAGTGCTAGATCGAGGGGGTGGTACACATATACGCAGTATTTT.